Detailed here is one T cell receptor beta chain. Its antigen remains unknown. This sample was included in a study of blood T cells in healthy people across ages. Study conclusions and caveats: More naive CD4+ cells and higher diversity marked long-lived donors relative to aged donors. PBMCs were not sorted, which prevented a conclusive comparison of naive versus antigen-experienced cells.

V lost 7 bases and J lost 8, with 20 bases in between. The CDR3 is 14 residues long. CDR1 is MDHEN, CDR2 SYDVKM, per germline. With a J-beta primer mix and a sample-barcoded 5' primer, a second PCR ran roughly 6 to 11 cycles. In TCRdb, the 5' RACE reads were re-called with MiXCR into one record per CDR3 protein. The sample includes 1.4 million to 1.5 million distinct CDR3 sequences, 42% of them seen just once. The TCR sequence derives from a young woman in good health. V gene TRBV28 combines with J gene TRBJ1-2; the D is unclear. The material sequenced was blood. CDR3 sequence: CASNPRWTGFGYTF. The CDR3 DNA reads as TGTGCCAGCAACCCCCGCTGGACGGGGTTCGGCTACACCTTC.